A selection of T cell receptor beta chains follows, all from one sample in a study of cytomegalovirus exposure and HLA in healthy donors. Assay: immunoSEQ multiplex PCR; the TCRdb copy retains only in-frame clones and omits some. In the table there are 150,000 to 200,000 clones, around 88% of which are singletons. Material for sequencing was PBMCs. All receptors come from a woman between 18 and 29 years old in good health and CMV-seronegative. The CDR3 runs from the conserved cysteine through the conserved F or W. A D gene is named only where the DNA matches it firmly. Clone size, where shown, is once, few, many, or a class for clones that have expanded.

length,size,D,J,V,CDR3,DNA
15,.,.,TRBJ2-7,TRBV7-6,CASSSLREGVGAQYF,TGTGCCAGCAGCTCCTTACGAGAGGGGGTTGGGGCACAGTACTTC
13,few,.,TRBJ2-5,TRBV7-9,CASSPRNGETQYF,TGTGCCAGCAGCCCCAGAAATGGAGAGACCCAGTACTTC
15,few,TRBD1,TRBJ1-4,TRBV7-9,CASRPETGRNEKLFF,TGTGCCAGCAGACCTGAGACAGGGCGGAATGAAAAACTGTTTTTT
15,few,.,TRBJ1-3,TRBV11-2,CASSLVGLSGNTIYF,TGTGCCAGCAGCCTCGTTGGCCTCTCTGGAAACACCATATATTTT
14,.,.,TRBJ2-3,TRBV29-1,CSVDGGVSPDTQYF,TGCAGCGTTGACGGGGGAGTCAGTCCAGATACGCAGTATTTT
13,once,.,TRBJ1-1,TRBV7-2,CASSLGVGSEAFF,TGTGCCAGCAGCTTAGGGGTTGGGAGTGAAGCTTTCTTT
11,few,.,TRBJ1-1,TRBV11-2,CASSLGGQAFF,TGTGCCAGCAGCTTAGGGGGGCAAGCTTTCTTT
16,.,.,TRBJ1-3,TRBV6-5,CASSYSIGRAGNTIYF,TGTGCCAGCAGTTACTCGATTGGCAGGGCCGGAAACACCATATATTTT
15,.,TRBD1,TRBJ2-7,TRBV18,CASSPGMDRVYEQYF,TGTGCCAGCTCACCTGGAATGGACAGGGTCTACGAGCAGTACTTC
15,.,.,TRBJ1-5,TRBV4-1,CASSQDWLGGIPQHF,TGCGCCAGCAGCCAAGATTGGTTAGGGGGAATTCCCCAGCATTTT
13,.,.,TRBJ2-7,TRBV19,CATRTLGSYEQYF,TGTGCCACCCGGACTCTGGGCTCCTACGAGCAGTACTTC
17,.,TRBD1,TRBJ2-2,TRBV7-8,CASSLSRRGDRYGELFF,TGTGCCAGCAGCTTATCCCGCCGAGGGGACAGATACGGGGAGCTGTTTTTT
15,few,TRBD2,TRBJ2-7,TRBV11-2,CASNRLAVNPYEQYF,TGTGCCAGCAATCGACTAGCGGTTAACCCCTACGAGCAGTACTTC
13,.,.,TRBJ2-1,TRBV27,CASSSPRLNEQFF,TGTGCCAGCAGTTCACCCAGACTAAATGAGCAGTTCTTC
15,.,.,TRBJ1-6,TRBV2,CATYRENSYNSPLHF,TGTGCCACCTACAGGGAGAACTCCTATAATTCACCCCTCCACTTT
13,once,.,TRBJ1-3,TRBV10-1,CASSGHSGNTIYF,TGCGCCAGCAGTGGACACTCTGGAAACACCATATATTTT
15,.,.,TRBJ2-7,TRBV6-1,CASSEAHDRPYEQYF,TGTGCCAGCAGTGAAGCGCATGACAGGCCCTACGAGCAGTACTTC
14,.,.,TRBJ1-2,TRBV30,CAWSVETANYGYTF,TGTGCCTGGAGTGTAGAGACAGCTAACTATGGCTACACCTTC
15,once,TRBD1,TRBJ2-1,TRBV15,CATSPDRDGYNEQFF,TGTGCCACCAGCCCCGACAGGGACGGCTACAATGAGCAGTTCTTC
15,.,.,TRBJ2-5,TRBV4-1,CASSQASTGQETQYF,TGCGCCAGCAGCCAGGCATCGACAGGTCAAGAGACCCAGTACTTC
11,.,.,TRBJ1-4,TRBV7-9,CASSPGEKLFF,TGTGCCAGCAGCCCAGGTGAAAAACTGTTTTTT
13,.,.,TRBJ1-1,TRBV18,CASSPPGESEAFF,TGTGCCAGCTCACCCCCGGGGGAATCTGAAGCTTTCTTT
14,.,TRBD1,TRBJ1-2,TRBV2,CASSEEGTGTLYTF,TGTGCCAGCAGTGAAGAGGGGACAGGGACCCTGTACACCTTC
16,once,.,TRBJ2-1,TRBV29-1,CSVAKVEGRPYNEQFF,TGCAGCGTTGCTAAGGTGGAGGGCAGACCCTACAATGAGCAGTTCTTC
15,few,.,TRBJ2-3,TRBV5-1,CASSLDFSGTDTQYF,TGCGCCAGCAGCTTGGATTTCAGCGGGACAGATACGCAGTATTTT
16,.,TRBD1,TRBJ1-1,TRBV15,CATSRGGTEADTEAFF,TGTGCCACCAGCAGAGGGGGGACAGAGGCGGACACTGAAGCTTTCTTT
13,.,.,TRBJ2-3,TRBV12-5,CASGLGATDTQYF,TGTGCTAGTGGTTTGGGGGCAACAGATACGCAGTATTTT
15,once,TRBD1,TRBJ2-7,TRBV4-1,CASSQEDRRSYEQYF,TGCGCCAGCAGCCAAGAGGACAGGCGTTCCTACGAGCAGTACTTC
13,.,.,TRBJ2-1,TRBV5-1,CASSIRLVGEQFF,TGCGCCAGCAGCATAAGACTAGTGGGTGAGCAGTTCTTC
12,.,.,TRBJ2-5,TRBV6-1,CASSELGETQYF,TGTGCCAGCAGTGAATTGGGCGAGACCCAGTACTTC
15,.,.,TRBJ1-5,TRBV7-2,CASSLGQEGNQPQHF,TGTGCCAGCAGCTTAGGGCAGGAAGGAAATCAGCCCCAGCATTTT
11,.,.,TRBJ1-3,TRBV7-3,CASGSGNTIYF,TGTGCCAGCGGGAGTGGAAACACCATATATTTT
15,.,.,TRBJ2-5,TRBV5-1,CASSLGRLVQETQYF,TGCGCCAGCAGCTTGGGCAGACTAGTCCAAGAGACCCAGTACTTC
15,few,.,TRBJ1-1,TRBV4-3,CASRLGKEWGTEAFF,TGCGCCAGCAGACTAGGAAAGGAGTGGGGCACTGAAGCTTTCTTT
14,.,.,TRBJ1-5,TRBV18,CASSGGGANQPQHF,TGTGCCAGCTCAGGCGGGGGGGCCAATCAGCCCCAGCATTTT
14,.,.,TRBJ1-2,TRBV5-1,CASSQNRENYGYTF,TGCGCCAGCAGCCAAAACAGGGAAAACTATGGCTACACCTTC
14,.,.,TRBJ1-1,TRBV5-5,CASSLRRGGTEAFF,TGTGCCAGCAGCTTGCGACGGGGGGGCACTGAAGCTTTCTTT
17,.,TRBD2,TRBJ2-7,TRBV14,CASSQRALAGGLFEQYF,TGTGCCAGCAGCCAAAGGGCACTAGCGGGAGGGCTTTTCGAGCAGTACTTC
10,.,.,TRBJ2-5,TRBV7-2,CASSQGTQYF,TGTGCCAGCAGCCAGGGGACCCAGTACTTC
14,.,.,TRBJ1-1,TRBV4-3,CASTQAGAGTEAFF,TGCGCCAGCACCCAGGCAGGGGCCGGCACTGAAGCTTTCTTT
14,.,.,TRBJ1-2,TRBV2,CASSEQQGTYGYTF,TGTGCCAGCAGTGAGCAGCAGGGGACCTATGGCTACACCTTC
16,.,TRBD2,TRBJ2-4,TRBV11-3,CASSFTGTSGRNIQYF,TGTGCCAGCAGCTTTACCGGGACTAGCGGGAGAAACATTCAGTACTTC
15,.,.,TRBJ1-1,TRBV18,CASSPPRAGKAEAFF,TGTGCCAGCTCACCCCCTCGCGCGGGGAAGGCTGAAGCTTTCTTT
15,.,TRBD2,TRBJ2-1,TRBV7-2,CASSPWTSSYNEQFF,TGTGCCAGCAGCCCATGGACTAGTTCCTACAATGAGCAGTTCTTC
14,.,.,TRBJ2-3,TRBV18,CASSLYEGADTQYF,TGTGCCAGCTCTCTATATGAGGGGGCAGATACGCAGTATTTT